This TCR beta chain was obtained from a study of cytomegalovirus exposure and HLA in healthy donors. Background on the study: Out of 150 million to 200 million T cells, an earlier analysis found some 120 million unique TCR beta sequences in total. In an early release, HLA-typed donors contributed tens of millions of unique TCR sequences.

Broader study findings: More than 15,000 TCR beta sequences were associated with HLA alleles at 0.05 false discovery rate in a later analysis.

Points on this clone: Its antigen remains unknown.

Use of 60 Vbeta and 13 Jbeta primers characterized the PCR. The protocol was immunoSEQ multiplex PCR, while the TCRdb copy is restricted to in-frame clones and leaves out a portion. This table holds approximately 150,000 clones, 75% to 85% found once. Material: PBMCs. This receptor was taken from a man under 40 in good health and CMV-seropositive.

The CDR3 DNA is TGTGCCAGCAGCTTAACCTATGAGACCCAGTACTTC. It codes for CASSLTYETQYF. This chain connects TRBV11-3 to TRBJ2-5; D ambiguous. The length of the CDR3 is 12 residues. Trimming took off 2 bases at V and 5 bases at J, with 6 bases between the two ends. Germline V gives CDR1 SGHNT, CDR2 YENEEA.